This T cell receptor beta chain was captured by sequencing in a study of radiotherapy plus CTLA-4 blockade in lung cancer. Overall study results and limits: According to reports, early shifts in blood T cell clones, alongside interferon-beta, forecast response most accurately.

Comments on this clone: Antigen specificity is unknown.

Each patient with chemo-refractory metastatic non-small-cell lung cancer was treated with focal radiation plus CTLA-4 blockade using ipilimumab. The method was immunoSEQ multiplex PCR; TCRdb's version includes in-frame clones alone and lacks a portion of them. The table lists some 78,000 clones, roughly 86% of them singletons. The CDR3 runs to 17 residues. Germline values: CDR1 LNHDA, CDR2 SQIVND (reference sequence). The ends were cut back, 3 bases at V and 4 bases at J, with 19 bases in the middle. Material: peripheral blood, obtained from a patient treated with radiotherapy plus ipilimumab. This receptor was identified in a human donor with non-small cell lung cancer who had a partial response to radiotherapy plus ipilimumab. The chain employs TRBV19 and TRBJ1-5; D gene unclear. The CDR3, as DNA: TGTGCCAGTAGTATCTTGGCGAGGCAGCGTGAGAATCAGCCCCAGCATTTT. It codes for CASSILARQRENQPQHF.